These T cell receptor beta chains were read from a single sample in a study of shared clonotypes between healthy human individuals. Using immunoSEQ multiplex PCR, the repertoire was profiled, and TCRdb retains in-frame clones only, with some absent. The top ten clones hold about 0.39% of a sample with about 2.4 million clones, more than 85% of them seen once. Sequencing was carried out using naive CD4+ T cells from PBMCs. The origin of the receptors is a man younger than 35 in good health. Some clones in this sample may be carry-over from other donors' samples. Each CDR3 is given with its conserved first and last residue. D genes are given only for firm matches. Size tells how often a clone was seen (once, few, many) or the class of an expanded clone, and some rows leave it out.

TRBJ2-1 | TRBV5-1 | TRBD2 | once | CASSLVLAEGEQFF | TGCGCCAGCAGCTTGGTTCTAGCGGAGGGTGAGCAGTTCTTC
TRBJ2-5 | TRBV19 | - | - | CASSIEGGRKTQYF | TGTGCCAGTAGTATAGAAGGGGGTCGGAAGACCCAGTACTTC
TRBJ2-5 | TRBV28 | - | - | CASSERARETQYF | TGTGCCAGCAGTGAGAGGGCCCGTGAGACCCAGTACTTC
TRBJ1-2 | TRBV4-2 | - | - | CASSQDRSSNYGYTF | TGTGCCAGCAGCCAAGACAGGTCTTCTAACTATGGCTACACCTTC
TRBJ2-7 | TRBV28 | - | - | CASSGRSPSRQYF | TGTGCCAGCAGCGGACGGTCCCCTTCGCGGCAGTACTTC
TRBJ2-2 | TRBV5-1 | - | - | CASSRTVNTGELFF | TGCGCCAGCAGCCGAACTGTGAACACCGGGGAGCTGTTTTTT
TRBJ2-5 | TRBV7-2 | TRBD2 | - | CASNPIGLAGRETQYF | TGTGCCAGCAACCCAATCGGACTAGCGGGACGGGAGACCCAGTACTTC
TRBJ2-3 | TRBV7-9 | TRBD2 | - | CASSFSSGRAGTDTQYF | TGTGCCAGCAGCTTTTCCTCCGGGAGGGCGGGCACAGATACGCAGTATTTT
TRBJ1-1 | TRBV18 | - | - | CASSPQANTEAFF | TGTGCCAGCTCACCCCAGGCGAACACTGAAGCTTTCTTT
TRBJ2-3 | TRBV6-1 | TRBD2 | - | CASSESLAGEWDTQYF | TGTGCCAGCAGTGAAAGTCTAGCGGGAGAGTGGGATACGCAGTATTTT
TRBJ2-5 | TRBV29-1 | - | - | CSVGQGQETQYF | TGCAGCGTTGGGCAGGGCCAGGAGACCCAGTACTTC
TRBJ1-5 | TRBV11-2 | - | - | CASSLAGNQPQHF | TGTGCCAGCAGCTTAGCCGGCAATCAGCCCCAGCATTTT
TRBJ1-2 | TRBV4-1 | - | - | CASSQGLINPPRSNYGYTF | TGCGCCAGCAGCCAAGGCTTAATTAATCCGCCGAGGTCTAACTATGGCTACACCTTC
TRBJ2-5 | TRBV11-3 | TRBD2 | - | CASSSRASGGQETQYF | TGTGCCAGCAGCTCAAGAGCTAGCGGGGGACAAGAGACCCAGTACTTC
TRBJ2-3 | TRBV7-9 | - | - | CASSLVGRMNTDTQYF | TGTGCCAGCAGCTTGGTCGGGCGGATGAACACAGATACGCAGTATTTT
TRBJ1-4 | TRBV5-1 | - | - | CASSYDEKLFF | TGCGCCAGCAGCTATGATGAAAAACTGTTTTTT
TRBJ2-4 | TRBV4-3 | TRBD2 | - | CASSQRTSGIGFENIQYF | TGCGCCAGCAGCCAACGGACTAGCGGGATAGGGTTTGAAAACATTCAGTACTTC
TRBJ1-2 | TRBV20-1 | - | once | CSAHGGYTF | TGCAGTGCACATGGGGGCTACACCTTC
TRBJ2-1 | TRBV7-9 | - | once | CASSLGPYSEFF | TGTGCCAGCAGCTTAGGCCCCTATAGCGAGTTCTTC
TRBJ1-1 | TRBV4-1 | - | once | CASSRRGEDSEAFF | TGCGCCAGCAGCCGGCGAGGGGAAGACTCTGAAGCTTTCTTT
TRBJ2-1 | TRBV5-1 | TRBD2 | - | CASSWGLAGHYNEQFF | TGCGCCAGCAGCTGGGGACTAGCGGGACATTACAATGAGCAGTTCTTC
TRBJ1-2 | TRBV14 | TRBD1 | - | CASSHYPGQYGYTF | TGTGCCAGCAGCCACTATCCGGGACAGTATGGCTACACCTTC
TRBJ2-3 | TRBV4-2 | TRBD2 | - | CASSQDGTSGRSDTQYF | TGTGCCAGCAGCCAAGACGGGACTAGCGGGAGGTCAGATACGCAGTATTTT
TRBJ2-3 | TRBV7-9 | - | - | CASSLTGADTQYF | TGTGCCAGCAGCTTGACGGGTGCAGATACGCAGTATTTT
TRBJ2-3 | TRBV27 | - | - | CASSLLPGTNTQYF | TGTGCCAGCAGTTTGCTGCCCGGCACAAATACGCAGTATTTT
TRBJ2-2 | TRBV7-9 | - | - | CASSLNTGELFF | TGTGCCAGCAGCCTGAACACCGGGGAGCTGTTTTTT
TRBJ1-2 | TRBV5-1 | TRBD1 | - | CASSRGTGANYGYTF | TGCGCCAGCAGCAGGGGGACAGGGGCTAACTATGGCTACACCTTC
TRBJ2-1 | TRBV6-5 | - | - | CASSYDGNWGNEQFF | TGTGCCAGCAGTTACGACGGGAACTGGGGGAATGAGCAGTTCTTC
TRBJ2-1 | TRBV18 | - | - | CASSPPGQRVYNEQFF | TGTGCCAGCTCACCACCGGGTCAGCGGGTATACAATGAGCAGTTCTTC